A selection of T cell receptor beta chains follows, all from one sample in a study of T cell changes during pregnancy in multiple sclerosis. Clones were read by immunoSEQ multiplex PCR, and TCRdb kept only the in-frame ones, dropping some. The repertoire holds tens of thousands of clones, with approximately 94% as singletons. The sample in question was CD4+ T cells from peripheral blood mononuclear cells, obtained before pregnancy. Source of these receptors: a female donor with multiple sclerosis, enrolled in a pregnancy study. Both conserved end residues are part of each CDR3. A D gene is named only where the DNA matches it firmly. Clone size is shown for a subset of rows, as once, few, many or a class of expanded clone.

D: TRBD2; V: TRBV19; length: 12; J: TRBJ2-1; size: few; CDR3: CASRSSGSRQFF; DNA: TGTGCCAGTAGGAGTAGCGGGAGTAGGCAGTTCTTC
D: NA; V: TRBV6-4; length: 15; J: TRBJ2-1; size: NA; CDR3: CASVSRTTLYNEQFF; DNA: TGTGCCAGCGTATCCAGGACTACCCTCTACAATGAGCAGTTCTTC
D: TRBD1; V: TRBV6-1; length: 14; J: TRBJ1-1; size: NA; CDR3: CASRWDRQNTEAFF; DNA: TGTGCCAGCAGATGGGACAGGCAGAACACTGAAGCTTTCTTT
D: TRBD2; V: TRBV7-2; length: 15; J: TRBJ2-1; size: NA; CDR3: CASREAGGPFNEQFF; DNA: TGTGCCAGCAGGGAAGCGGGAGGGCCATTCAATGAGCAGTTCTTC
D: TRBD2; V: TRBV7-6; length: 20; J: TRBJ2-2; size: NA; CDR3: CASSLAVASGGIANTGELFF; DNA: TGTGCCAGCAGCTTAGCTGTGGCTAGCGGGGGAATAGCGAACACCGGGGAGCTGTTTTTT
D: TRBD1; V: TRBV10-1; length: 13; J: TRBJ1-1; size: NA; CDR3: CASRATGGAEAFF; DNA: TGCGCCAGCAGGGCGACAGGGGGCGCGGAAGCTTTCTTT
D: NA; V: TRBV7-2; length: 13; J: TRBJ1-3; size: NA; CDR3: CASSLDRKDTIYF; DNA: TGTGCCAGCAGCTTAGACAGGAAAGACACCATATATTTT
D: TRBD1; V: TRBV4-2; length: 15; J: TRBJ2-3; size: NA; CDR3: CASSPLDRDADTQYF; DNA: TGTGCCAGCAGCCCGTTGGACAGGGATGCGGATACGCAGTATTTT
D: NA; V: TRBV30; length: 15; J: TRBJ1-4; size: NA; CDR3: CAWSPQSGTNEKLFF; DNA: TGTGCCTGGAGCCCGCAGTCGGGAACTAATGAAAAACTGTTTTTT
D: TRBD1; V: TRBV28; length: 15; J: TRBJ1-3; size: once; CDR3: CASSWGGQGGNTIYF; DNA: TGTGCCAGCAGTTGGGGGGGACAGGGCGGAAACACCATATATTTT
D: NA; V: TRBV28; length: 14; J: TRBJ1-1; size: once; CDR3: CASLSPGGHTEAFF; DNA: TGTGCCAGCCTCAGTCCTGGTGGACATACTGAAGCTTTCTTT
D: TRBD1; V: TRBV18; length: 14; J: TRBJ2-1; size: NA; CDR3: CASSPGTGFNEQFF; DNA: TGTGCCAGCTCACCCGGGACAGGGTTCAATGAGCAGTTCTTC
D: NA; V: TRBV2; length: 16; J: TRBJ2-2; size: once; CDR3: CASSAEGPSDTGELFF; DNA: TGTGCCAGCAGTGCGGAGGGTCCGTCGGACACCGGGGAGCTGTTTTTT
D: NA; V: TRBV11-2; length: 14; J: TRBJ2-1; size: NA; CDR3: CASSSPIQGTVRFF; DNA: TGTGCCAGCAGCTCGCCTATACAGGGAACGGTACGGTTCTTC
D: TRBD1; V: TRBV12-5; length: 13; J: TRBJ1-4; size: NA; CDR3: CASGSGQVGKLFF; DNA: TGTGCTAGTGGTTCCGGACAGGTTGGAAAACTGTTTTTT
D: TRBD1; V: TRBV6-1; length: 13; J: TRBJ1-1; size: NA; CDR3: CASSAAGTGKAFF; DNA: TGTGCCAGCAGCGCGGCCGGGACAGGGAAGGCTTTCTTT
D: TRBD2; V: TRBV6-6; length: 14; J: TRBJ2-1; size: once; CDR3: CASSGLAGGTEQFF; DNA: TGTGCCAGCAGTGGGTTAGCGGGAGGGACTGAGCAGTTCTTC
D: NA; V: TRBV14; length: 16; J: TRBJ2-7; size: NA; CDR3: CASSQEARDPPYEQYF; DNA: TGTGCCAGCAGCCAAGAGGCGCGGGACCCTCCCTACGAGCAGTACTTC
D: TRBD1; V: TRBV9; length: 15; J: TRBJ2-1; size: NA; CDR3: CASSVGGQVYNEQFF; DNA: TGTGCCAGCAGCGTGGGTGGACAGGTCTACAATGAGCAGTTCTTC
D: TRBD2; V: TRBV4-1; length: 15; J: TRBJ2-3; size: NA; CDR3: CASSQGGLNTDTQYF; DNA: TGCGCCAGCAGCCAGGGAGGGCTAAACACAGATACGCAGTATTTT
D: NA; V: TRBV4-3; length: 14; J: TRBJ2-7; size: NA; CDR3: CASSQAFGSYEQYF; DNA: TGCGCCAGCAGCCAAGCGTTCGGCTCCTACGAGCAGTACTTC
D: NA; V: TRBV6-1; length: 14; J: TRBJ2-5; size: NA; CDR3: CASSEQGGRKTQYF; DNA: TGTGCCAGCAGTGAACAAGGGGGTAGAAAGACCCAGTACTTC
D: NA; V: TRBV5-1; length: 14; J: TRBJ1-1; size: NA; CDR3: CASSLASTGTEAFF; DNA: TGCGCCAGCAGCTTGGCGTCGACGGGCACTGAAGCTTTCTTT
D: NA; V: TRBV12-5; length: 13; J: TRBJ1-2; size: once; CDR3: CASGPDGVYGYTF; DNA: TGTGCTAGTGGGCCCGACGGGGTGTATGGCTACACCTTC
D: TRBD1; V: TRBV29-1; length: 13; J: TRBJ2-1; size: NA; CDR3: CSVADRGYNEQFF; DNA: TGCAGCGTTGCGGACAGGGGATACAATGAGCAGTTCTTC
D: NA; V: TRBV25-1; length: 16; J: TRBJ1-5; size: once; CDR3: CASSEPGRKGNQPQHF; DNA: TGTGCCAGCAGTGAACCCGGGAGGAAGGGCAATCAGCCCCAGCATTTT
D: NA; V: TRBV6-1; length: 15; J: TRBJ2-2; size: NA; CDR3: CASSVRDTYTGELFF; DNA: TGTGCCAGCAGCGTCCGGGACACCTACACCGGGGAGCTGTTTTTT
D: TRBD1; V: TRBV7-3; length: 15; J: TRBJ1-2; size: NA; CDR3: CASSSTGGRNYGYTF; DNA: TGTGCCAGCAGCTCAACAGGGGGTAGAAACTATGGCTACACCTTC
D: NA; V: TRBV30; length: 14; J: TRBJ1-6; size: NA; CDR3: CAWSVHSLDSPLHF; DNA: TGTGCCTGGAGTGTACATTCTCTAGATTCACCCCTCCACTTT
D: NA; V: TRBV18; length: 14; J: TRBJ1-5; size: NA; CDR3: CASSSNRVNQPQHF; DNA: TGTGCCAGCTCATCAAACAGGGTCAATCAGCCCCAGCATTTT
D: TRBD1; V: TRBV23-1; length: 13; J: TRBJ2-2; size: NA; CDR3: CASIQGGTGELFF; DNA: TGCGCCAGCATACAGGGGGGCACCGGGGAGCTGTTTTTT
D: NA; V: TRBV19; length: 12; J: TRBJ1-1; size: NA; CDR3: CASSISFAEAFF; DNA: TGTGCCAGTAGTATTTCGTTCGCTGAAGCTTTCTTT
D: NA; V: TRBV5-8; length: 16; J: TRBJ2-3; size: once; CDR3: CANPGWRESSTDTQYF; DNA: TGTGCCAATCCGGGTTGGCGGGAATCTAGCACAGATACGCAGTATTTT
D: NA; V: TRBV29-1; length: 18; J: TRBJ2-1; size: few; CDR3: CSVVDRWLGESSYNEQFF; DNA: TGCAGCGTTGTGGACCGATGGCTCGGGGAGAGCTCCTACAATGAGCAGTTCTTC
D: TRBD1; V: TRBV6-5; length: 12; J: TRBJ1-2; size: NA; CDR3: CASSWGQGGYTF; DNA: TGTGCCAGCAGTTGGGGACAGGGCGGCTACACCTTC
D: NA; V: TRBV7-6; length: 12; J: TRBJ2-1; size: NA; CDR3: CASSFHGNEQFF; DNA: TGTGCCAGCAGCTTTCACGGGAATGAGCAGTTCTTC
D: NA; V: TRBV25-1; length: 15; J: TRBJ2-1; size: NA; CDR3: CASSEGVAGRNEQFF; DNA: TGTGCCAGCAGTGAAGGAGTGGCGGGGAGGAATGAGCAGTTCTTC
D: NA; V: TRBV4-2; length: 17; J: TRBJ2-2; size: NA; CDR3: CASSQGGLGGYTGELFF; DNA: TGTGCCAGCAGCCAAGGAGGACTAGGGGGGTACACCGGGGAGCTGTTTTTT
D: TRBD1; V: TRBV7-6; length: 17; J: TRBJ2-6; size: NA; CDR3: CASSLGTGLSGANVLTF; DNA: TGTGCCAGCAGCTTAGGGACAGGGCTCTCTGGGGCCAACGTCCTGACTTTC
D: TRBD1; V: TRBV19; length: 14; J: TRBJ1-5; size: NA; CDR3: CASSPDRVGQPQHF; DNA: TGTGCCAGTAGTCCGGACAGGGTCGGTCAGCCCCAGCATTTT
D: TRBD2; V: TRBV19; length: 16; J: TRBJ2-1; size: NA; CDR3: CASKISGSLTYNEQFF; DNA: TGTGCCAGTAAAATTAGCGGGAGCCTAACCTACAATGAGCAGTTCTTC
D: TRBD2; V: TRBV19; length: 15; J: TRBJ2-2; size: once; CDR3: CASREREINTGELFF; DNA: TGTGCCAGCAGAGAGCGGGAAATCAACACCGGGGAGCTGTTTTTT
D: TRBD2; V: TRBV5-1; length: 17; J: TRBJ2-6; size: once; CDR3: CASSLDGRASGANVLTF; DNA: TGCGCCAGCAGCTTGGACGGGAGGGCCTCTGGGGCCAACGTCCTGACTTTC
D: NA; V: TRBV9; length: 16; J: TRBJ1-1; size: few; CDR3: CASSAGFKVRNTEAFF; DNA: TGTGCCAGCAGCGCGGGATTTAAGGTCAGAAACACTGAAGCTTTCTTT
D: TRBD1; V: TRBV7-7; length: 15; J: TRBJ2-5; size: NA; CDR3: CASSLGTGGEETQYF; DNA: TGTGCCAGCAGCTTAGGGACAGGGGGCGAAGAGACCCAGTACTTC
D: NA; V: TRBV6-1; length: 15; J: TRBJ1-4; size: NA; CDR3: CASSEARGGAEKLFF; DNA: TGTGCCAGCAGTGAAGCTCGAGGGGGGGCTGAAAAACTGTTTTTT
D: TRBD2; V: TRBV27; length: 16; J: TRBJ2-7; size: once; CDR3: CASSLSASGNFNEQYF; DNA: TGTGCCAGCAGTTTATCGGCTAGCGGGAATTTCAACGAGCAGTACTTC